These 19 T cell receptor beta chains share one sample of origin, sequenced in a study of blood T cell repertoires in COVID-19. Measured with immunoSEQ multiplex PCR; TCRdb has only the in-frame clones, and not every one. The table lists under 250,000 clones, about 88% of them singletons. The specimen was peripheral blood. These receptor sequences come from a woman aged 55-69 years with acute or convalescent COVID-19.

The rearrangement uses TRBV4-1 and TRBJ1-1; possible D gene TRBD1, 5 bases. Germline loops: CDR1 MGHRA, CDR2 YSYEKL. The CDR3 spans 13 residues. The ends were cut back, 5 bases at V and 5 bases at J, with 12 bases in the middle. Here the CDR3 DNA reads TGCGCCAGCAGCTTACAGGTTCGAACTGAAGCTTTCTTT. This gives the protein CASSLQVRTEAFF.

This chain uses TRBV6-5 with TRBJ2-2; 8 bases map to TRBD2. The CDR3 loop spans 15 amino acids. CDR1 and CDR2 from the germline V gene are MNHEY and SVGAGI. V was clipped by 6 bases and J by 6 bases; unmatched bases: 9. The CDR3 sequence: CASRAGTSMAGELFF. DNA of the CDR3: TGTGCCAGCAGGGCCGGGACTAGTATGGCCGGGGAGCTGTTTTTT.

This clone was seen a single time. The V gene is TRBV2, the J gene TRBJ1-4; D ambiguous. Germline V gene lookup returns CDR1 SNHLY and CDR2 FYNNEI. CDR3 size: 12 residues. V was shortened by 9 bases and J by 8 bases, with 13 bases between the two germline ends. The DNA for the CDR3 is TGTGCCAGTAGACAATCGAACGAAAAACTGTTTTTT. This encodes CASRQSNEKLFF.

This clone was counted once. V is TRBV19 and J is TRBJ1-6; D uncertain. This CDR3 has 14 amino acids. Trimming cost V 6 bases and J 4 bases, with 10 bases left between them. CDR1 LNHDA and CDR2 SQIVND come from the germline V gene (reference sequence). CDR3 sequence (DNA): TGTGCCAGTAGCCTTCGGGATTATAATTCACCCCTCCACTTT. Translation gives CASSLRDYNSPLHF.

V usage is TRBV18 and J usage is TRBJ1-2, with TRBD1 matching 10 bases. This CDR3 spans 16 amino acids. With 5 bases clipped from V and 4 bases from J, the junction kept 10 bases outside the gene matches. Looked up from germline, CDR1 is KGHSH and CDR2 is LQKENI. The CDR3 nucleotides read TGTGCCAGCTCAAGTACGACAGGGGGCGATGTCTATGGCTACACCTTC. Its translation: CASSSTTGGDVYGYTF.

DNA of the CDR3: TGTGCCTGGAGTGTAGGTCCCATCGGGGAAAAACTGTTTTTT. This codes for CAWSVGPIGEKLFF. The rearrangement uses TRBV30 and TRBJ1-4; no reliable D call. Trimming took off 0 bases at V and 8 bases at J, with 13 bases between the two ends. Germline values: CDR1 GTSNPN, CDR2 SVGIG (reference sequence). This CDR3 has 14 amino acids. The complete variable domain, with remaining parts taken from reference TRBV30 and TRBJ1-4, reads SQTIHQWPATLVQPVGSPLSLECTVEGTSNPNLYWYRQAAGRGLQLLFYSVGIGQISSEVPQNLSASRPQDRQFILSSKKLLLSDSGFYLCAWSVGPIGEKLFFGSGTQLSVL.

V and J are TRBV4-1 and TRBJ1-2; D is uncertain. CDR3 size: 13 residues. Germline lookup yields CDR1 MGHRA and CDR2 YSYEKL. The ends were cut back, 4 bases at V and 5 bases at J, with 11 bases in the middle. The CDR3 coding sequence is TGCGCCAGCAGCCTGGGCCGATTATATGGCTACACCTTC. Translated, it gives CASSLGRLYGYTF.

The chain is built from TRBV6-1 and TRBJ1-1; D is uncertain. Per germline, CDR1 MNHNS and CDR2 SASEGT. The CDR3 sequence is 12 residues long. V lost 1 base, J lost 10 bases, and 10 bases lay in between. Here the CDR3 DNA reads TGTGCCAGCAGTGAAGGGTGGGCCCGAGCTTTCTTT. This gives the protein CASSEGWARAFF.

The rearrangement uses TRBV7-2 and TRBJ2-7; TRBD2 matches 11 bases. V dropped 4 bases and J dropped 3; count of bases not matched to a gene: 5. This CDR3 contains 15 residues. Per the germline V gene, CDR1 is SGHTA and CDR2 is FQGNSA. The CDR3 protein is CASSSSGRPLYEQYF. The CDR3 nucleotides are TGTGCCAGCAGCTCTAGCGGGAGGCCTCTCTACGAGCAGTACTTC.

V and J are TRBV18 and TRBJ2-7, with 13 bases matching TRBD2. From germline, CDR1 is KGHSH and CDR2 LQKENI. The CDR3 contains 16 residues. The V and J ends lost 2 bases and 4 bases, in that order; junction bases with no gene match: 5. CDR3 DNA: TGTGCCAGCTCACCAGATTCGGGACTAGCGGGGTACGAGCAGTACTTC. This encodes CASSPDSGLAGYEQYF.

V usage is TRBV7-2 and J usage is TRBJ2-3; TRBD2 might be the D (6 bases). Germline CDR1 SGHTA, CDR2 FQGNSA. V was shortened by 3 bases and J by 7 bases, with 14 bases between the two germline ends. This CDR3 is built from 14 residues. In DNA form, the CDR3 reads TGTGCCAGCAGCTTCTCCCCTAGCGCTAATACGCAGTATTTT. Translated: CASSFSPSANTQYF. Full variable domain (remainder filled in from reference TRBV7-2 and TRBJ2-3): GAGVSQSPSNKVTEKGKDVELRCDPISGHTALYWYRQSLGQGLEFLIYFQGNSAPDKSGLPSDRFSAERTGGSVSTLTIQRTQQEDSAVYLCASSFSPSANTQYFGPGTRLTVL.

The chain uses TRBV6-2 or TRBV6-3 and TRBJ2-7, with TRBD2 matching over 8 bases. This CDR3 is built from 16 residues. The germline V gene encodes CDR1 MNHEY and CDR2 SVGEGT. With V trimmed by 5 bases and J by 2 bases, 11 bases remained unmatched. CDR3 in amino acids: CASSKLWTSIPYEQYF. CDR3 nucleotide sequence: TGTGCCAGCAGTAAACTATGGACTAGCATACCCTACGAGCAGTACTTC.

The chain uses TRBV30 and TRBJ2-1; possible D gene TRBD2, 5 bases. With 3 bases removed from V and 0 bases from J, the gap between germline ends came to 15 bases. CDR1 is GTSNPN, CDR2 SVGIG, per germline (reference sequence). The CDR3 is 16 residues long. The CDR3: CAWRDELEASYNEQFF. For the CDR3, the DNA is TGTGCCTGGAGGGACGAACTAGAGGCCTCCTACAATGAGCAGTTCTTC.

The sample holds a few counts of this clone. The chain recombines TRBV7-9 with TRBJ2-3, with TRBD2 matching 7 bases. Germline V gene lookup returns CDR1 SEHNR and CDR2 FQNEAQ (reference sequence). The CDR3 contains 15 residues. V lost 0 bases to trimming and J lost 3 bases; unmatched junction nucleotides: 3. The CDR3, as DNA: TGTGCCAGCAGCTTAGCGGCGGGAGCGACAGATACGCAGTATTTT. This encodes CASSLAAGATDTQYF. The full variable domain, rest sourced from reference TRBV7-9 and TRBJ2-3, is DTGVSQNPRHKITKRGQNVTFRCDPISEHNRLYWYRQTLGQGPEFLTYFQNEAQLEKSRLLSDRFSAERPKGSFSTLEIQRTEQGDSAMYLCASSLAAGATDTQYFGPGTRLTVL.

In its sample, this clone was seen once. V and J are TRBV2 and TRBJ2-1, with TRBD2 matching 8 bases. The germline gives CDR1 SNHLY, CDR2 FYNNEI. The length of the CDR3 is 13 residues. V shed 7 bases and J 9 bases; nucleotides not matched to a gene: 8. CDR3 residues: CASKSAGELEQFF. In DNA, the CDR3 is TGTGCCAGCAAGTCAGCGGGAGAACTTGAGCAGTTCTTC.

This clone has just one count. V and J are TRBV11-2 and TRBJ1-1, with 7 bases lining up with TRBD1. J was trimmed by 4 bases and V by 1 base; bases with no gene match: 6. The CDR3 has 15 residues. From germline, CDR1 is SGHAT and CDR2 FQNNGV. CDR3 protein: CASSLAGTAITEAFF. The CDR3 DNA sequence: TGTGCCAGCAGCTTAGCGGGGACAGCGATCACTGAAGCTTTCTTT.

This chain uses TRBV5-6 with TRBJ2-2, with unresolved D. Germline loops: CDR1 SGHDT, CDR2 YYEEEE. The germline V and J ends were trimmed by 4 bases and 0 bases, with 10 bases remaining between them. This CDR3 is built from 15 residues. CDR3 DNA: TGTGCCAGCAGCACGAGAAGCGCGAACACCGGGGAGCTGTTTTTT. Amino acids: CASSTRSANTGELFF.

The J gene is TRBJ1-2, the V gene TRBV5-1, with D perhaps matching TRBD1 (5 bases). In germline, CDR1 is SGHRS, CDR2 YFSETQ. V lost 4 bases and J lost 5, with 12 bases in between. CDR3 size: 13 residues. The CDR3 nucleotides are TGCGCCAGCAGCCCAGACGGGGGTTATGGCTACACCTTC. It codes for CASSPDGGYGYTF.

The V gene is TRBV9, the J gene TRBJ2-1; TRBD1 aligns across 9 bases. V lost 5 bases, J lost 0 bases, and 3 bases stayed unmatched. The CDR3 is 15 amino acids. Germline CDR1 is SGDLS and CDR2 is YYNGEE. CDR3 in amino acids: CASSRDRASYNEQFF. The DNA for the CDR3 is TGTGCCAGCAGTCGGGACAGGGCCTCCTACAATGAGCAGTTCTTC.